Shown below are 24 T cell receptor beta chains from a single sample sequenced in a study of post-analysis software for immune sequencing data. Overall study findings and caveats: Patients showed TRBV5-6, TRBV5-1 and TRBV20-1 among a few TRBV segments more frequent than in controls.

TCR beta libraries were prepared from cDNA with unique molecular identifiers. TCRdb called the PCR reads again in MiXCR, with one record for every CDR3 protein. Of 150,000 to 200,000 distinct CDR3 sequences in the sample, roughly 30% were seen once. Their cognate antigens are unknown. The sample was blood. These receptors were collected from a girl aged 5 to 17 with multiple sclerosis.

The rearrangement uses TRBV2 and TRBJ1-2, with no clear D. The germline V and J ends were trimmed by 5 bases and 0 bases, with 4 bases remaining between them. The CDR3 runs 12 residues. Germline V gene sequence: CDR1 SNHLY, CDR2 FYNNEI. The CDR3 spells CASSQSNYGYTF. In nucleotides, the CDR3 is TGTGCCAGCAGTCAATCTAACTATGGCTACACCTTC. The full variable domain, its missing parts supplied by reference TRBV2 and TRBJ1-2, is EPEVTQTPSHQVTQMGQEVILRCVPISNHLYFYWYRQILGQKVEFLVSFYNNEISEKSEIFDDQFSVERPDGSNFTLKIRSTKLEDSAMYFCASSQSNYGYTFGSGTRLTVV.

This rearrangement joins TRBV28 to TRBJ2-5; D possibly corresponds to TRBD1 (5 bases). V gave up 6 bases and J gave up 1 base, with 15 bases separating them. Germline CDR1 and CDR2: MDHEN and SYDVKM. This CDR3 region has 15 residues. CDR3 loop: CASRARLDSQETQYF. For the CDR3, the DNA is TGTGCCAGCAGGGCCCGATTAGACAGCCAAGAGACCCAGTACTTC.

In this sample, this clonotype turned up many times. V is TRBV12-3 or TRBV12-4 and J is TRBJ1-2; TRBD1 is a possible D gene (5 bases). V was cut by 1 base and J by 5 bases, with 8 bases left in between. The CDR3 contains 13 residues. CDR3 DNA sequence: TGTGCCAGCAGTTTAGGGGGACCATATGGCTACACCTTC. Translation gives CASSLGGPYGYTF.

V is TRBV6-1 and J is TRBJ2-1, with 7 nucleotides matching TRBD2. The CDR3 is 15 residues long. From germline, CDR1 is MNHNS and CDR2 SASEGT. V shed 5 bases, J shed 6 bases, and the junction held 10 bases outside the gene matches. The CDR3 protein is CASSLGAGAFNEQFF. The CDR3 coding sequence is TGTGCCAGCAGTCTCGGCGCGGGAGCCTTCAATGAGCAGTTCTTC.

This clonotype was seen repeatedly, ten times or more. The V and J genes are TRBV11-2 and TRBJ2-7, with 8 bases fitting TRBD1. This CDR3 comprises 15 residues. Germline V gene lookup returns CDR1 SGHAT and CDR2 FQNNGV. V was pared by 6 bases and J by 4 bases, with 11 bases of the junction left unmatched. The chain's CDR3 is CASRRDRGGSYEQYF. The CDR3 bases are TGTGCCAGCAGACGAGACAGGGGTGGATCTTACGAGCAGTACTTC.

This clonotype was seen only once. V gene TRBV7-9 combines with J gene TRBJ2-5; the match to TRBD1 covers 9 bases. The germline V gene encodes CDR1 SEHNR and CDR2 FQNEAQ (reference sequence). The J segment lost 11 bases and the V segment lost 4 bases, leaving 11 bases of the junction unmatched. The CDR3 length is 14 residues. The CDR3 DNA sequence: TGTGCCAGCAGCTCGGGACAGGGACGGGAGGAGCAGTACTTC. Protein: CASSSGQGREEQYF.

For this clonotype: A junction end diverges from the germline sequence, so it may reflect a read error. The chain has TRBV5-1 and TRBJ2-7, with D unresolved. This CDR3 region has 12 residues. In germline, CDR1 is SGHRS, CDR2 YFSETQ. The CDR3 DNA sequence: TGCGCCAGCAGCTTGGGCTCCTGCGAGCAGTACTTC. Translating gives CASSLGSCEQYF.

There are a few counts of this clonotype. The rearrangement joins TRBV20-1 to TRBJ1-1; D not certain. Trimming shortened V by 3 bases and J by 0 bases, and 8 bases separated the two germline ends. The V gene's germline CDR1 is DFQATT and CDR2 SNEGSKA (reference sequence). This CDR3 comprises 13 residues. The CDR3: CSARGSLNTEAFF. CDR3 DNA: TGCAGTGCTAGGGGCAGCCTGAACACTGAAGCTTTCTTT.

The V gene is TRBV24-1, the J gene TRBJ2-1; 15 nucleotides align to TRBD2. V trimming: 2 bases; J trimming: 6 bases; junction bases outside the gene matches: 4. Looked up from germline, CDR1 is KGHDR and CDR2 is SFDVKD. The CDR3 is made up of 17 amino acids. The CDR3 region has the DNA TGTGCCACCAGTGATTCCAGGACTAGCGGGAGGGGCAATGAGCAGTTCTTC. Its translation is CATSDSRTSGRGNEQFF.

Comment on this clonotype: This may stem from a read error, because a much larger clone lies one nucleotide away. The V call is TRBV15, the J call TRBJ2-7; D remains ambiguous. This CDR3 is built from 14 residues. Germline V gene data show CDR1 as LNHNV and CDR2 as YYDKDF (reference sequence). CDR3 coding DNA: TGTGTCACCAGCAGACCCGACAAGAGCTACGAGCAGTACTTC. Protein product: CVTSRPDKSYEQYF.

The chain combines TRBV10-3 with TRBJ2-1; 10 bases are a match to TRBD2. V lost 4 bases to trimming and J lost 5 bases; unmatched junction nucleotides: 5. The CDR3 runs 15 residues. Germline CDR1 is ENHRY and CDR2 is SYGVKD. The CDR3 is CAISARTSGHNEQFF. CDR3 in DNA: TGTGCCATCAGTGCGCGGACTAGCGGACACAATGAGCAGTTCTTC.

The DNA for the CDR3 is TGCAGTGCTCACAACCCGAGCGAGGGGGGACAGGGGGTAGGCAATCAGCCCCAGCATTTT. Translated, it gives CSAHNPSEGGQGVGNQPQHF. V gene TRBV20-1 combines with J gene TRBJ1-5; TRBD1 matches at 11 bases. The junction had 20 bases not matched to a gene; V was cut back by 5 bases and J by 2 bases. Germline CDR1 and CDR2: DFQATT and SNEGSKA (reference sequence). This CDR3 has 20 amino acids.

With respect to this clonotype: A much larger clone lies a single base off, so this may be a read error. The V call is TRBV10-3, the J call TRBJ2-5, with TRBD2 identical over 9 bases. Germline V gene lookup returns CDR1 ENHRY and CDR2 SYGVKD. This CDR3 contains 15 residues. Trimming at V came to 2 bases and at J to 3 bases, leaving 4 bases not matched to a gene. This CDR3 is CAISEPLAGEETQYF. Written as DNA, the CDR3 is TGTGCCATCAGTGAGCCATTAGCGGGAGAAGAGACCCAGTACTTC.

This clonotype was recorded many times. This rearrangement joins TRBV15 to TRBJ2-3, with 9 bases matching TRBD2. The CDR3 length is 16 residues. Germline CDR1 LNHNV, CDR2 YYDKDF (reference sequence). The V and J ends lost 5 bases and 0 bases, in that order; junction bases with no gene match: 6. CDR3 nucleotides: TGTGCCACCAGCGGCCTAGCGGGACCCAGCACAGATACGCAGTATTTT. Translated, it gives CATSGLAGPSTDTQYF.

Points on this clonotype: A read error may be the cause here, since a much bigger clone is one base away. This chain connects TRBV20-1 to TRBJ2-6; a weak D match, TRBD1 (5 bases). This CDR3 spans 15 amino acids. Germline V gene data show CDR1 as DFQATT and CDR2 as SNEGSKA (reference sequence). The CDR3 DNA reads as TGCAGTGCTGGCCAGGCCGCATCTGGGGCCAACGTCCGGACTTTC. It encodes CSAGQAASGANVRTF.

Turning to this clonotype: The junction shows a germline mismatch at one end, possibly a read error. The chain employs TRBV15 and TRBJ1-3, with 7 bases identical to TRBD1. Germline V gene lookup returns CDR1 LNHNV and CDR2 YYDKDF (reference sequence). The CDR3 is 15 amino acids. The CDR3 reads CAASYDRIRGNTIYF. In DNA, the CDR3 is TGTGCCGCCAGCTACGACCGTATCAGGGGGAACACCATATATTTT.

This clonotype was found many times. The chain couples TRBV7-2 to TRBJ1-2; D might be TRBD1 (6 bases). From germline, CDR1 is SGHTA and CDR2 FQGNSA. The CDR3 spans 12 residues. V was shortened by 7 bases and J by 7 bases, with 13 bases between the two germline ends. CDR3 sequence: CASTPRGAGYTF. The CDR3, as DNA: TGTGCCAGCACCCCAAGGGGGGCTGGCTACACCTTC.

The chain links TRBV11-2 to TRBJ2-4; TRBD2 aligns across 7 bases. The assigned J gene may be wrong: the sequence end matches TRBJ2-7 better. Germline CDR1 SGHAT, CDR2 FQNNGV. The CDR3 covers 15 residues. CDR3 bases: TGTGCCAGCAGCTCCGGGGGGTACGGTGACTACGAGCAGTACTTC. It translates to CASSSGGYGDYEQYF.

The chain joins TRBV10-3 to TRBJ2-1; 8 positions agree with TRBD2. The CDR3 covers 14 residues. V lost 6 bases, J lost 6 bases, and 7 bases stayed unmatched. Germline V gene lookup returns CDR1 ENHRY and CDR2 SYGVKD. The CDR3 reads CAIRWTSQGNEQFF. CDR3 in DNA: TGTGCCATCAGGTGGACTAGCCAGGGCAATGAGCAGTTCTTC.

A remark on this clonotype: This may be a read error: a much more frequent sequence differs by one nucleotide. This chain uses TRBV10-3 with TRBJ2-7, with 9 bases that match TRBD1. Germline V gene lookup returns CDR1 ENHRY and CDR2 SYGVKD. V lost 2 bases, J lost 7 bases, and 15 bases stayed unmatched. There are 17 residues in the CDR3. DNA for the CDR3: TGTGCCATCAGTGAGAACGACGGGACAGGGAGTTACAATGAGCAGTACTTC. Its protein is CAISENDGTGSYNEQYF.

This clonotype was counted ten times or more. This chain links TRBV20-1 with TRBJ2-3; no clear D gene. This CDR3 has 12 residues. Trimming removed 0 bases at V and 6 bases at J, with 7 bases between. Per the germline V gene, CDR1 is DFQATT and CDR2 is SNEGSKA (reference sequence). The CDR3 region is CSARDSGDTQYF. CDR3 sequence (DNA): TGCAGTGCTAGAGATTCAGGTGATACGCAGTATTTT.

A note on this clonotype: Possible read error: a much larger clone is one base away. The genes are TRBV11-1 and TRBJ2-7; D possibly corresponds to TRBD2 (6 bases). The DNA end is more similar to TRBJ2-5, so the J call may be wrong. The CDR3 sequence is 14 residues long. CDR1 and CDR2 from the germline V gene are SGHAT and FQDESV (reference sequence). CDR3 in DNA: TGTGCCAGCGGCCCCCCGGGACTCGAGGAGACCCAGTACTTC. The encoded protein is CASGPPGLEETQYF.

The table lists this clonotype with a few counts. The chain employs TRBV5-1 and TRBJ2-2; D is perhaps TRBD1 (5 bases). Between the trimmed V and J ends, which lost 0 bases and 5 bases, there was a span of 11 bases. This CDR3 region has 15 residues. Germline V gene sequence: CDR1 SGHRS, CDR2 YFSETQ. This CDR3 is CASSLAWAGTGELFF. The CDR3 region has the DNA TGCGCCAGCAGCTTGGCCTGGGCAGGGACCGGGGAGCTGTTTTTT.

The chain employs TRBV11-2 and TRBJ1-1; D is ambiguous. Germline V gives CDR1 SGHAT, CDR2 FQNNGV. V lost 0 bases, J lost 11 bases, and 16 bases lay in between. This CDR3 contains 14 residues. The CDR3 here is CASSLDNALGEAFF. The CDR3 region has the DNA TGTGCCAGCAGCTTAGATAACGCCCTTGGCGAGGCTTTCTTT.